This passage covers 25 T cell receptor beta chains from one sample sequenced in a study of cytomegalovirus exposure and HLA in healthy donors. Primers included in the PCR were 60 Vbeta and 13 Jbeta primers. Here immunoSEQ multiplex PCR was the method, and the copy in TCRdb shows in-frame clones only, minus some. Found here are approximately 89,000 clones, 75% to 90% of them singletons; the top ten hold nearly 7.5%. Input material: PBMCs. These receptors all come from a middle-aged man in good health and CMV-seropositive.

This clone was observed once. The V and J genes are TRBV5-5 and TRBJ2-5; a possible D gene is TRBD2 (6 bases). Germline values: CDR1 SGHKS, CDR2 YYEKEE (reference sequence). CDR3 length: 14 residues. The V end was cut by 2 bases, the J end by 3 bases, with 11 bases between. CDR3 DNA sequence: TGTGCCAGCAGCTTCTCTTGGGGGGAAGAGACCCAGTACTTC. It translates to CASSFSWGEETQYF. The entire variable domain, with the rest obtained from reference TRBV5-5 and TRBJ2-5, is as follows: DAGVTQSPTHLIKTRGQQVTLRCSPISGHKSVSWYQQVLGQGPQFIFQYYEKEERGRGNFPDRFSARQFPNYSSELNVNALLLGDSALYLCASSFSWGEETQYFGPGTRLLVL.

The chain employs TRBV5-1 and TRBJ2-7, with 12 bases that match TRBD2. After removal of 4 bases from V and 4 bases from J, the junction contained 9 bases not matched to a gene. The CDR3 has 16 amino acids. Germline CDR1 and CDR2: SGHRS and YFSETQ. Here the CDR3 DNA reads TGCGCCAGCAGCGGAGTCCTAGCGGGAGGGCCTTACGAGCAGTACTTC. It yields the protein CASSGVLAGGPYEQYF.

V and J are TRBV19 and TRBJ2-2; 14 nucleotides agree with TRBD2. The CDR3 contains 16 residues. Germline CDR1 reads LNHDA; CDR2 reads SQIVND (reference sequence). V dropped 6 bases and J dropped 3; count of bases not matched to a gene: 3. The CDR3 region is CASRTSGGAYTGELFF. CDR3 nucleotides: TGTGCCAGTAGGACTAGCGGGGGGGCGTACACCGGGGAGCTGTTTTTT.

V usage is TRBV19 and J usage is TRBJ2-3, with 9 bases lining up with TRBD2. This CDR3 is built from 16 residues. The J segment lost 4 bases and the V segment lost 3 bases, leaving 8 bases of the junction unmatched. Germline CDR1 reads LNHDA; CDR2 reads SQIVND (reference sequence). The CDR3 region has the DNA TGTGCCAGTAGTATGCTAAGCGGGGGGATCTCAGATACGCAGTATTTT. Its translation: CASSMLSGGISDTQYF.

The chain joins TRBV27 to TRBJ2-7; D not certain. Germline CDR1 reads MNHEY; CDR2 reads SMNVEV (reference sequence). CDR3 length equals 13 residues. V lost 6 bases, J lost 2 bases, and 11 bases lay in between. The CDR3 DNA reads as TGTGCCAGCAGCCGTCTTGCTACCTACGAGCAGTACTTC. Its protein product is CASSRLATYEQYF.

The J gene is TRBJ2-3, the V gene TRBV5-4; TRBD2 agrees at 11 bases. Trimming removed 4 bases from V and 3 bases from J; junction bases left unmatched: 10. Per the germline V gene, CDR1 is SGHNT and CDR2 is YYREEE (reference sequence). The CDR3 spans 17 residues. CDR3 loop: CASSLRRLAGKTDTQYF. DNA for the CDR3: TGTGCCAGCAGCCTCCGGAGACTAGCGGGAAAGACAGATACGCAGTATTTT.

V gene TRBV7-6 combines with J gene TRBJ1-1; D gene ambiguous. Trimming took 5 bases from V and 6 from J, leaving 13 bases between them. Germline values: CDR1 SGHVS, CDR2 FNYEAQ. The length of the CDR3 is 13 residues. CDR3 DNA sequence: TGTGCCAGCAGCCCCCCCCGCGGAGCTGAAGCTTTCTTT. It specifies CASSPPRGAEAFF.

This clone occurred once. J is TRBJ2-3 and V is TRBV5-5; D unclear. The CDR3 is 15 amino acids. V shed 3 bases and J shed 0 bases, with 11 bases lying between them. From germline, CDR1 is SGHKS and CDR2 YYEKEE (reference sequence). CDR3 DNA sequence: TGTGCCAGCAGCTGGCAGATTTCTAGCACAGATACGCAGTATTTT. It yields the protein CASSWQISSTDTQYF.

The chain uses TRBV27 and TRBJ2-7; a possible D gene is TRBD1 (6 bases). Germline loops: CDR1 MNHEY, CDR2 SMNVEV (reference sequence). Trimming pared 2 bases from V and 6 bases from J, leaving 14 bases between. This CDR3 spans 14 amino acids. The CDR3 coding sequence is TGTGCCAGCAGTTTAAGGCAGGGGCTGGGCGAGCAGTACTTC. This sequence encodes CASSLRQGLGEQYF.

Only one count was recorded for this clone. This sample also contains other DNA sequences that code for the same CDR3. As DNA, the CDR3 is TGTGCCAGCAGTTTACGTAGTACCGGGGAGCTGTTTTTT. Its translation is CASSLRSTGELFF. V gene TRBV27 combines with J gene TRBJ2-2, with unresolved D. V dropped 2 bases and J dropped 5 bases, with 6 bases sitting between them. This CDR3 contains 13 residues. The germline V gene has CDR1 MNHEY and CDR2 SMNVEV (reference sequence).

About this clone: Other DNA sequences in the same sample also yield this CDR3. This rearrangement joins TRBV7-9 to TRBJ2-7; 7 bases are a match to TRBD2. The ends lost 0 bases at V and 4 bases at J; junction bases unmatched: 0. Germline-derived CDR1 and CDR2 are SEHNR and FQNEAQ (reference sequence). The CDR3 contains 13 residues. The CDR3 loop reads CASSLAGGYEQYF. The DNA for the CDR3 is TGTGCCAGCAGCTTAGCGGGAGGGTACGAGCAGTACTTC.

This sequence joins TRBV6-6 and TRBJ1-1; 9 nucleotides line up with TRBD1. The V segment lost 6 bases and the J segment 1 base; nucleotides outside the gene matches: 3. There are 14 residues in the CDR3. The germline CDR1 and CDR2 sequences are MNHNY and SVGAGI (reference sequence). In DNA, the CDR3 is TGTGCCAGCAGGGAGACAGGGGGGAACACTGAAGCTTTCTTT. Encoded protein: CASRETGGNTEAFF.

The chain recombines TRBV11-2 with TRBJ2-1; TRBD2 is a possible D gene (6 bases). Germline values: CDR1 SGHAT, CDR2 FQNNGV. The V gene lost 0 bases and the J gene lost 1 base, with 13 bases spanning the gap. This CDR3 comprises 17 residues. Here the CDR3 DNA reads TGTGCCAGCAGCTTAGATCCCGGGACTGAATCCTACAATGAGCAGTTCTTC. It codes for CASSLDPGTESYNEQFF. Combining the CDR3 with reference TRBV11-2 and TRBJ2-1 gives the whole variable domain EAGVAQSPRYKIIEKRQSVAFWCNPISGHATLYWYQQILGQGPKLLIQFQNNGVVDDSQLPKDRFSAERLKGVDSTLKIQPAKLEDSAVYLCASSLDPGTESYNEQFFGPGTRLTVL.

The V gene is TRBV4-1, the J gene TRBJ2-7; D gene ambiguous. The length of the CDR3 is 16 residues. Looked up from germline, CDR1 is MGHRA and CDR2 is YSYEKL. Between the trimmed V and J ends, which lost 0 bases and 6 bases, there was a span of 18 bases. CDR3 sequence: CASSQDLRSPLREQYF. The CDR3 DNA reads TGCGCCAGCAGCCAAGATCTGCGCTCCCCCCTCCGCGAGCAGTACTTC.

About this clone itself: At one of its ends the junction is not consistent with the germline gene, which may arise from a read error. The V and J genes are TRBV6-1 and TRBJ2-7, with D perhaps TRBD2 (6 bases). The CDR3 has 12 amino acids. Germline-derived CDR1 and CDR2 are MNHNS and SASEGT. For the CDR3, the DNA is TGTGCCAGCAGCGCACGGGACTCCCCCTGTGGCTTC. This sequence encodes CASSARDSPCGF.

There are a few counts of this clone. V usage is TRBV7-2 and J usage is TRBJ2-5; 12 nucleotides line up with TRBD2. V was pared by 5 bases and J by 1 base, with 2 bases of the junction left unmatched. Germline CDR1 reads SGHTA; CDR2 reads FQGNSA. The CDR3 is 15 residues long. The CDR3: CASSRLAGAQETQYF. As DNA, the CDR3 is TGTGCCAGCAGCCGACTAGCGGGGGCCCAAGAGACCCAGTACTTC.

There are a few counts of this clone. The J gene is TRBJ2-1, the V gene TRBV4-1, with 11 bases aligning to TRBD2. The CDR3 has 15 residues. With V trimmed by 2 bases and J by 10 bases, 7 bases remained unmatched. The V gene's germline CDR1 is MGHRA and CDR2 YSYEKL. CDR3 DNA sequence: TGCGCCAGCAGCCAAAGCATAGCGGGGGGGCGGGAGCAGTTCTTC. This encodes CASSQSIAGGREQFF.

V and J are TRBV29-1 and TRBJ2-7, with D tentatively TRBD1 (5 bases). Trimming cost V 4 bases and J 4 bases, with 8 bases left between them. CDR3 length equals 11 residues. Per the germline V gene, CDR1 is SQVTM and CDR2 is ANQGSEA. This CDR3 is CSVATVYEQYF. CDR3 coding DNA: TGCAGCGTTGCGACAGTTTACGAGCAGTACTTC.

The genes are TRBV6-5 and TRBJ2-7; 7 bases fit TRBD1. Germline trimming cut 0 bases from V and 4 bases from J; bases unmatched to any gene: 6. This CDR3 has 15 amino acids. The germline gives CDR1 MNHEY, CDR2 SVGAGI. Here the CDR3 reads CASSYSMTGLYEQYF. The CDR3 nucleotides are TGTGCCAGCAGTTACTCGATGACAGGGCTGTACGAGCAGTACTTC.

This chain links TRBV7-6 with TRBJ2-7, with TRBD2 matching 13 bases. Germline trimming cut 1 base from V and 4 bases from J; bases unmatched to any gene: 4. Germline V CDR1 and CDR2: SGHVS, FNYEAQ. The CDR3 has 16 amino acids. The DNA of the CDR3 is TGTGCCAGCAGCTTAGGGACTAGCGGGAGCGCATACGAGCAGTACTTC. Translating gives CASSLGTSGSAYEQYF.

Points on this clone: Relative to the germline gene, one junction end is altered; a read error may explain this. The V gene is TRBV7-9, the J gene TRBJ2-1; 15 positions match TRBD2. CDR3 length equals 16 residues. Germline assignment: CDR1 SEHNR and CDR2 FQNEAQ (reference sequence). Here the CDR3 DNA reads TGTTCCAGCAGCGGGGGGACTAGCGGGGGGAACAATGAGCAGTTCTTC. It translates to CSSSGGTSGGNNEQFF.

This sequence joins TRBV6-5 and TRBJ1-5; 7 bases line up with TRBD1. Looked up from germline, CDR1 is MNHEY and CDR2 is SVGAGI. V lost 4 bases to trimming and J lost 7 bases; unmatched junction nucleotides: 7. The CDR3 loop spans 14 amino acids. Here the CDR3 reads CASSSTDRLQPQHF. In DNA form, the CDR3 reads TGTGCCAGCAGTTCCACGGACAGGTTGCAGCCCCAGCATTTT.

The DNA for the CDR3 is TGTGCCAGCAGCTTAGCGGGGGGGAAGGACGGGAAGCAGTATTTT. Its translation: CASSLAGGKDGKQYF. The chain links TRBV7-2 to TRBJ2-3, with 7 bases aligning to TRBD2. The V gene's germline CDR1 is SGHTA and CDR2 FQGNSA. J lost 11 bases, V lost 0 bases, and 11 bases had no gene match. The CDR3 consists of 15 residues.

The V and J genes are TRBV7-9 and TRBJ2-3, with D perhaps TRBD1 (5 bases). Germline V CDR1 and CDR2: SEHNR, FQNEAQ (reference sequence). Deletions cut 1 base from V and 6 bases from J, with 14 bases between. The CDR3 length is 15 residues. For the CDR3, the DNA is TGTGCCAGCAGCTTAGTAGGGGCAGTCTCCGATACGCAGTATTTT. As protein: CASSLVGAVSDTQYF.

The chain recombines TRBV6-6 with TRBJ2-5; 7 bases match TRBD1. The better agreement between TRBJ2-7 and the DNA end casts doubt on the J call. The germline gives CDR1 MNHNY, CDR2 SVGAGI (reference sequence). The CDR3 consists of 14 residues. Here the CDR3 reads CASSQGQRFYEQYF. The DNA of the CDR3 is TGTGCCAGCAGCCAGGGACAGAGATTCTACGAGCAGTACTTC.